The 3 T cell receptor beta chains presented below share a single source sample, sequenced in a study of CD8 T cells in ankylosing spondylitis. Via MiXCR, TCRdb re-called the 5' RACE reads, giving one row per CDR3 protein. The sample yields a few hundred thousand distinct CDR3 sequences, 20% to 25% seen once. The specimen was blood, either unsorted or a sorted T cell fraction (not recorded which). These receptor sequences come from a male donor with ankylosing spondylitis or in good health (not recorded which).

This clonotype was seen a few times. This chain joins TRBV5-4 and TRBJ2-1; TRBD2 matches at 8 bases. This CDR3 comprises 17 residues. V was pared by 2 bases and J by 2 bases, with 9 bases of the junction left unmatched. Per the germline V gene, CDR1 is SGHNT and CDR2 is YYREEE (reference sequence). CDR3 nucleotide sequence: TGTGCCAGCAGCTTCTACGGGGGGGCCTACACCTACAATGAGCAGTTCTTC. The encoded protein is CASSFYGGAYTYNEQFF.

The CDR3 bases are TGCAGTGCTAGAGTAGTGGATGAGCAGTTCTTC. It translates to CSARVVDEQFF. The chain carries TRBV20-1 and TRBJ2-1; D call uncertain. Germline lookup yields CDR1 DFQATT and CDR2 SNEGSKA (reference sequence). V lost 1 base to trimming and J lost 8 bases, with 6 bases between them. The CDR3 has 11 residues.

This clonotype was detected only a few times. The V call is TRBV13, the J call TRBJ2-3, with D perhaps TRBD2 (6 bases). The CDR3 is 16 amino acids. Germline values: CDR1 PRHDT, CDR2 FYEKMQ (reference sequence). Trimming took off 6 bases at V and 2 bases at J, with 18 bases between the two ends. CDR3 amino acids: CASSMQEGPFTDTQYF. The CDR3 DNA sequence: TGTGCCAGCAGTATGCAGGAGGGGCCTTTCACAGATACGCAGTATTTT.